This T cell receptor (beta chain) stems from a study of T cell clonotyping in hematopoietic cell transplantation. Sample time point: recipient sample about 28 days before transplant, after cytoreduction. This CDR3 is built from 14 residues. Between the trimmed V and J ends, which lost 4 bases and 2 bases, there was a span of 12 bases. The V gene's germline CDR1 is LGHNA and CDR2 YSLEER. Repertoires were generated with immunoSEQ multiplex PCR, while TCRdb's copy carries only in-frame clones and drops some. Of roughly 20,000 clones listed, more than 75% are singletons. Sequencing was performed on peripheral blood mononuclear cells, taken before stem cell transplant. The chain uses TRBV4-3 and TRBJ2-7, with a possible D match to TRBD2 (5 bases). This receptor was identified in a man aged 45-65 years with acute myeloid leukemia. Some clones in this sample may be carry-over from other donors' samples. CDR3 residues: CASSRGLLAYEQYF. As DNA, the CDR3 is TGCGCCAGCAGCCGAGGACTCCTGGCCTACGAGCAGTACTTC.